These T cell receptor beta chains were read from a single sample in a study of CD8+ T cells in alopecia areata. The method was immunoSEQ multiplex PCR; TCRdb's version includes in-frame clones alone and lacks a portion of them. The table has approximately 150,000 clones, more than 40% seen once. Material: CD4+ T cells sorted from blood. These receptors were taken from a human donor with alopecia areata. Each CDR3 is given with its conserved first and last residue. A row's size may be missing; if present it is once, few, many or a size class.

CDR3aa | j_gene | v_gene | abundance
CASSPWGLEQFF | TRBJ2-1 | TRBV10-2 | -
CASSDYRTEGNEQFF | TRBJ2-1 | TRBV25-1 | -
CASRIGYEQFF | TRBJ2-1 | TRBV25-1 | -
CASSGVARDIHEQYF | TRBJ2-7 | TRBV19 | -
CATKEITSGNTIYF | TRBJ1-3 | TRBV2 | -
CSADREETQYF | - | TRBV20-1 | -
CASSSENTDTQYF | TRBJ2-3 | TRBV7-3 | -
CASSFPGADTQYF | TRBJ2-3 | TRBV7-3 | once
CSAPLGTGLADTQYF | TRBJ2-3 | TRBV29-1 | -
CASSATSGSHEQYF | TRBJ2-7 | TRBV6-5 | -
CASSVAGDQASSYEQYF | TRBJ2-7 | TRBV9 | -
CASSATTSGGPFEQYF | TRBJ2-7 | TRBV9 | few
CASSLNSRDREYGYTF | TRBJ1-2 | TRBV4-1 | -
CASSELVVSYEQYF | TRBJ2-7 | TRBV10-2 | few
CASSPWERDNEQFF | TRBJ2-1 | TRBV9 | -
CASSHSLAGGEQYF | TRBJ2-7 | TRBV4-1 | -
CASSFSRGPPTYNEQFF | TRBJ2-1 | TRBV27 | few
CSVAGQGNNEQFF | TRBJ2-1 | TRBV29-1 | -
CASSLVGQGAGNEQFF | TRBJ2-1 | TRBV7-9 | -
CASRVIQETQYF | TRBJ2-5 | TRBV6-5 | -
CASSVDGGRINEQFF | TRBJ2-1 | TRBV7-8 | -
CASSPTGGVIEKLFF | TRBJ1-4 | TRBV25-1 | -
CASRLGQNAEAFF | TRBJ1-1 | TRBV5-1 | -
CASSPSSYEQYF | TRBJ2-7 | TRBV18 | few
CASSLRLAGGRNEQFF | TRBJ2-1 | TRBV5-1 | -
CASSLTLAEQFF | TRBJ2-1 | TRBV7-8 | -
CASSPTSSGETQYF | TRBJ2-5 | TRBV5-1 | -
CSVEGQTYEQYF | TRBJ2-7 | TRBV29-1 | -
CASSFTETQYF | TRBJ2-5 | TRBV7-2 | -
CSVPQRGGETQYF | TRBJ2-5 | TRBV29-1 | -
CASKTQETQYF | TRBJ2-5 | TRBV2 | once
CASSPAQGSNYGYTF | TRBJ1-2 | TRBV18 | -
CASSLSYGSAAISYEQYF | TRBJ2-7 | TRBV5-1 | -
CSVEVAGRYEQYF | TRBJ2-7 | TRBV29-1 | few
CASSEANDNQPQHF | TRBJ1-5 | TRBV2 | -
CATSRDPVSYEQYF | TRBJ2-7 | TRBV15 | -
CASSFLGAVEETQYF | TRBJ2-5 | TRBV7-9 | -
CASSTVNTEAFF | TRBJ1-1 | TRBV5-1 | -
CASTRTGEDYGYTF | TRBJ1-2 | TRBV5-6 | -
CASRWETQYF | TRBJ2-5 | TRBV2 | -
CASRGDRGPYGYTF | TRBJ1-2 | TRBV2 | few
CASSEDGLNYGYTF | TRBJ1-2 | TRBV2 | -
CASTSWGAEAFF | TRBJ1-1 | TRBV28 | -
CAWSPGLPPGYNEQFF | TRBJ2-1 | TRBV30 | -
CSVQVASTDTQYF | TRBJ2-3 | TRBV29-1 | -